Listed here are 9 T cell receptor beta chains from one sample, sequenced in a study of spatial heterogeneity in lung cancer (dated by TCRdb to between 2018 and 2021). The paper's findings and limits, for the study overall: The tumor nonsynonymous mutation count correlated with the number of expanded alpha and beta TCRs within the tumor.

Receptors were amplified or captured by 5' RACE. TCRdb names NextSeq 500 as the instrument used. TCRdb reworked the public reads: Q25 trimming with fastp, MiXCR clone assembly, productive beta chains retained. All rows with the same CDR3 protein become a single entry with the most common DNA and genes. For this sample there are about 6,900 distinct CDR3 sequences; around 12% appear just once. The ten largest account for around 23% of the sample. Sample time point, as interpreted from the label and publication: sample taken at primary tumor resection. These TCRs are of unknown antigen specificity. This specimen consisted of lung tumor tissue, obtained at surgery. Receptors originate from a male donor with early-stage non-small cell lung cancer.

This clonotype rates as medium-sized. The V call is TRBV12-3 or TRBV12-4, the J call TRBJ2-1; D is possibly TRBD2 (6 bases). The CDR3 totals 14 residues. V was shortened by 6 bases and J by 10 bases, with 19 bases between the two germline ends. The CDR3 DNA is TGTGCCAGCAGCCACCCCAGGGCGGGACGGGAGCAGTTCTTC. Amino acids: CASSHPRAGREQFF.

The table lists this clonotype with many counts. V gene TRBV7-9 combines with J gene TRBJ1-5; TRBD1 might be the D (5 bases). The germline V and J ends were trimmed by 4 bases and 4 bases, with 11 bases remaining between them. Per germline, CDR1 SEHNR and CDR2 FQNEAQ (reference sequence). This CDR3 spans 14 amino acids. CDR3 sequence (DNA): TGTGCCAGCAGCTCTGGGGGGTGGAATCAGCCCCAGCATTTT. Translated: CASSSGGWNQPQHF.

The chain combines TRBV29-1 with TRBJ2-5; TRBD1 agrees at 9 bases. The length of the CDR3 is 14 residues. Germline CDR1 reads SQVTM; CDR2 reads ANQGSEA. J gave up 4 bases and V 4 bases, and 7 bases lay outside the gene matches. The CDR3 spells CSVVGTGPRETQYF. The CDR3 coding sequence is TGCAGCGTTGTAGGGACAGGGCCGCGAGAGACCCAGTACTTC. Filled out from reference TRBV29-1 and TRBJ2-5, the complete variable domain reads SAVISQKPSRDICQRGTSLTIQCQVDSQVTMMFWYRQQPGQSLTLIATANQGSEATYESGFVIDKFPISRPNLTFSTLTVSNMSPEDSSIYLCSVVGTGPRETQYFGPGTRLLVL.

By share, this clonotype counts as medium-sized (0.01 to 0.1%). This chain joins TRBV7-9 and TRBJ2-5, with TRBD1 matching over 9 bases. Germline assignment: CDR1 SEHNR and CDR2 FQNEAQ (reference sequence). This CDR3 has 15 amino acids. J was trimmed by 1 base and V by 5 bases; bases with no gene match: 5. CDR3 nucleotides: TGTGCCAGCAGCGCGGGGACAGGGTTCCAAGAGACCCAGTACTTC. Protein product: CASSAGTGFQETQYF.

This clonotype has ten or more counts. The chain has TRBV7-2 and TRBJ1-5; a possible D gene is TRBD1 (6 bases). The CDR3 has 13 residues. Trimming took 8 bases from V and 1 from J, leaving 9 bases between them. Germline loops: CDR1 SGHTA, CDR2 FQGNSA. CDR3 protein: CASARGSNQPQHF. DNA for the CDR3: TGTGCCAGCGCTAGGGGGAGCAATCAGCCCCAGCATTTT.

This clonotype is judged medium-sized (0.01 to 0.1%). The chain carries TRBV6-6 and TRBJ2-3, with D hard to call. CDR1 and CDR2 from the germline V gene are MNHNY and SVGAGI (reference sequence). Between the trimmed V and J ends, which lost 2 bases and 0 bases, there was a span of 12 bases. This CDR3 is built from 16 residues. The CDR3 loop reads CASSYEHHLSTDTQYF. CDR3 DNA: TGTGCCAGCAGTTACGAGCACCACCTAAGCACAGATACGCAGTATTTT.

This clonotype has just a few counts. This rearrangement joins TRBV6-1 to TRBJ2-3; possibly TRBD1 for D (6 bases). The V gene's germline CDR1 is MNHNS and CDR2 SASEGT. There are 14 residues in the CDR3. Trimming cost V 6 bases and J 2 bases, with 12 bases left between them. CDR3 protein: CASRGQQNTDTQYF. CDR3 nucleotide sequence: TGTGCCAGCAGAGGACAGCAAAACACAGATACGCAGTATTTT.

This clonotype is labeled as medium-sized. The CDR3 sequence is CASSPSSTDTQYF. CDR3 DNA sequence: TGTGCCAGCAGCCCGAGTAGCACAGATACGCAGTATTTT. The V call is TRBV7-9, the J call TRBJ2-3; D not resolved. This CDR3 region has 13 residues. Trimming stripped 5 bases from V and 0 bases from J, with 6 bases between. Germline V gene data show CDR1 as SEHNR and CDR2 as FQNEAQ (reference sequence).

The table lists this clonotype with many counts. This chain connects TRBV20-1 to TRBJ2-3, with TRBD1 matching over 9 bases. The trim removed 3 bases at V and 4 bases at J, leaving 5 bases unmatched. This CDR3 comprises 14 residues. Germline CDR1 is DFQATT and CDR2 is SNEGSKA (reference sequence). The DNA for the CDR3 is TGCAGTGCTAGTGGGGACAGGGCTGCAGATACGCAGTATTTT. Encoded protein: CSASGDRAADTQYF.